The 22 T cell receptor beta chains given below trace back to one sample, sequenced in a study of cytomegalovirus exposure and HLA in healthy donors. Method: immunoSEQ multiplex PCR; TCRdb's copy keeps in-frame clones and lacks some. The sample lists 70,000 or so clones; 94% were seen once. Sequencing used PBMCs. Source of these receptors: a woman aged 18-29 years in good health and CMV-seropositive.

J is TRBJ2-1 and V is TRBV5-1, with D unclear. V gave up 4 bases and J gave up 0 bases, with 14 bases separating them. The germline gives CDR1 SGHRS, CDR2 YFSETQ. There are 16 residues in the CDR3. In nucleotides, the CDR3 is TGCGCCAGCAGCCCCAGTGGAGTGGCCTCCTACAATGAGCAGTTCTTC. Translation gives CASSPSGVASYNEQFF.

The chain has TRBV21-1 and TRBJ2-1; TRBD1, the D gene given by the table, was not confirmed from the DNA. TRBV21-1 is a known pseudogene. This CDR3 has 13 amino acids. The CDR3 region is CASTSDIYNEQFF. The CDR3 DNA sequence: TGTGCCAGCACTTCGGACATCTACAATGAGCAGTTCTTC.

This chain links TRBV12-5 with TRBJ1-2, with TRBD1 matching 7 bases. From germline, CDR1 is LGHNT and CDR2 FRNRAP. This CDR3 contains 15 residues. With V trimmed by 5 bases and J by 4 bases, 10 bases remained unmatched. The CDR3 region has the DNA TGTGCTAGTGGTCTAGAGACAGGGTTGAGCTATGGCTACACCTTC. Translation: CASGLETGLSYGYTF.

The V call is TRBV7-9, the J call TRBJ1-1; 9 bases match TRBD1. The CDR3 covers 15 residues. Germline CDR1 is SEHNR and CDR2 is FQNEAQ (reference sequence). Unmatched junction bases numbered 7, after V lost 5 bases and J lost 3 bases. CDR3: CASSLRQGGHTEAFF. For the CDR3, the DNA is TGTGCCAGCAGCCTCCGACAGGGGGGGCACACTGAAGCTTTCTTT.

The J gene is TRBJ2-6, the V gene TRBV5-4, with no clear D. The CDR3 length is 18 residues. Germline-derived CDR1 and CDR2 are SGHNT and YYREEE (reference sequence). The V end was cut by 0 bases, the J end by 0 bases, with 13 bases between. The CDR3 protein is CASSLGGLSRSGANVLTF. CDR3 coding DNA: TGTGCCAGCAGCTTGGGCGGCTTATCCCGCTCTGGGGCCAACGTCCTGACTTTC.

The DNA for the CDR3 is TGTGCCAGCAGTTTGGCTCCCGGGGAGCTGTTTTTT. Residues: CASSLAPGELFF. V is TRBV27 and J is TRBJ2-2; D is uncertain. The germline gives CDR1 MNHEY, CDR2 SMNVEV (reference sequence). The CDR3 length is 12 residues. Trimming pared 3 bases from V and 6 bases from J, leaving 5 bases between.

This chain connects TRBV5-1 to TRBJ2-4; the D gene is possibly TRBD2 (5 bases). This CDR3 contains 14 residues. Trimming took 0 bases from V and 9 from J, leaving 13 bases between them. Germline-derived CDR1 and CDR2 are SGHRS and YFSETQ. CDR3 amino acids: CASSLEAGVPIQYF. In nucleotides, the CDR3 is TGCGCCAGCAGCTTGGAAGCCGGGGTCCCCATTCAGTACTTC.

The chain joins TRBV9 to TRBJ2-1; 9 bases line up with TRBD2. The CDR3 totals 15 residues. The germline V gene has CDR1 SGDLS and CDR2 YYNGEE. V lost 4 bases, J lost 7 bases, and 9 bases stayed unmatched. CDR3 in amino acids: CASSPRTSDANEQFF. CDR3 in DNA: TGTGCCAGCAGCCCCCGGACTAGCGATGCGAATGAGCAGTTCTTC.

The genes are TRBV10-3 and TRBJ2-1, with 9 bases aligning to TRBD2. V dropped 2 bases and J dropped 1; count of bases not matched to a gene: 6. The CDR3 runs to 17 residues. The germline V gene has CDR1 ENHRY and CDR2 SYGVKD. In nucleotides, the CDR3 is TGTGCCATCAGTGAGCCGCGGGGGGGACGGTCCTACAATGAGCAGTTCTTC. This codes for CAISEPRGGRSYNEQFF.

This clone was seen more than once but under ten times. This chain uses TRBV6-5 with TRBJ1-1; D uncertain. In germline, CDR1 is MNHEY, CDR2 SVGAGI. This CDR3 comprises 13 residues. Deletions cut 2 bases from V and 1 base from J, with 5 bases between. In DNA form, the CDR3 reads TGTGCCAGCAGTTACGCAGAGAACACTGAAGCTTTCTTT. This gives the protein CASSYAENTEAFF.

This chain uses TRBV19 with TRBJ2-5, with TRBD2 matching 12 bases. Germline trimming cut 5 bases from V and 2 bases from J; bases unmatched to any gene: 6. The CDR3 contains 16 residues. CDR1 is LNHDA and CDR2 is SQIVND in the germline V gene (reference sequence). The chain's CDR3 is CASSFGLAGRQETQYF. CDR3 bases: TGTGCCAGTAGTTTCGGACTAGCGGGGCGGCAAGAGACCCAGTACTTC. Using reference TRBV19 and TRBJ2-5 for the parts outside the CDR3, the full variable domain is DGGITQSPKYLFRKEGQNVTLSCEQNLNHDAMYWYRQDPGQGLRLIYYSQIVNDFQKGDIAEGYSVSREKKESFPLTVTSAQKNPTAFYLCASSFGLAGRQETQYFGPGTRLLVL.

This clone was seen just once. The chain recombines TRBV4-2 with TRBJ2-7, with a tentative D call TRBD1 (7 bases). The germline CDR1 and CDR2 sequences are LGHNA and YNFKEQ. Trimming left V 1 base short and J 2 bases short, with 15 bases between. There are 16 residues in the CDR3. In nucleotides, the CDR3 is TGTGCCAGCAGCCAAGCCAGGGGGGACAGAGCCTACGAGCAGTACTTC. Its protein product is CASSQARGDRAYEQYF.

The V call is TRBV4-3, the J call TRBJ2-6; D is unclear. Per the germline V gene, CDR1 is LGHNA and CDR2 is YSLEER. Trimming pared 0 bases from V and 2 bases from J, leaving 8 bases between. The CDR3 covers 16 residues. In nucleotides, the CDR3 is TGCGCCAGCAGCCAAGACCACGGTACTGGGGCCAACGTCCTGACTTTC. Encoded protein: CASSQDHGTGANVLTF.

This chain uses TRBV5-1 with TRBJ2-7; D not certain. V was cut by 0 bases and J by 3 bases, with 13 bases left in between. CDR3 length equals 15 residues. Per germline, CDR1 SGHRS and CDR2 YFSETQ. CDR3 bases: TGCGCCAGCAGCTTGGCCATCGGCGGAAACTACGAGCAGTACTTC. This translates into CASSLAIGGNYEQYF.

The sample holds one count of this clone. This rearrangement joins TRBV15 to TRBJ1-2; 9 nucleotides line up with TRBD1. Germline V gene data show CDR1 as LNHNV and CDR2 as YYDKDF (reference sequence). V lost 3 bases to trimming and J lost 8 bases; unmatched junction nucleotides: 7. The CDR3 consists of 14 residues. The CDR3 bases are TGTGCCACCAGCAGCTTGGGACAGGGATACGGCTACACCTTC. Protein sequence: CATSSLGQGYGYTF.

The CDR3 bases are TGTGCCGCCAATCAGGGGGCCAACACTGAAGCTTTCTTT. The encoded protein is CAANQGANTEAFF. The J gene is TRBJ1-1, the V gene TRBV15; 8 nucleotides match TRBD1. V lost 11 bases, J lost 2 bases, and 7 bases stayed unmatched. The CDR3 contains 13 residues. Germline CDR1 LNHNV, CDR2 YYDKDF (reference sequence).

This chain links TRBV2 with TRBJ1-2; D unclear. The CDR3 covers 13 residues. The V end was cut by 5 bases, the J end by 2 bases, with 9 bases between. The germline CDR1 and CDR2 sequences are SNHLY and FYNNEI. CDR3 protein: CASSIDGNYGYTF. CDR3 bases: TGTGCCAGCAGTATAGACGGGAACTATGGCTACACCTTC.

The chain joins TRBV30 to TRBJ2-7; 8 nucleotides agree with TRBD1. The germline V gene encodes CDR1 GTSNPN and CDR2 SVGIG (reference sequence). This CDR3 comprises 14 residues. The V gene end was trimmed by 3 bases and the J gene end by 2 bases; junction bases not matched to a gene: 6. This CDR3 is CAWSAWDRTYEQYF. CDR3 coding DNA: TGTGCCTGGAGCGCCTGGGACAGGACCTACGAGCAGTACTTC.

The chain uses TRBV5-1 and TRBJ2-3, with no clear D. This CDR3 has 13 amino acids. Germline V gene data show CDR1 as SGHRS and CDR2 as YFSETQ. Trimming left V 3 bases short and J 0 bases short, with 5 bases between. CDR3 protein: CASSSSSTDTQYF. CDR3 nucleotides: TGCGCCAGCAGCTCGTCTAGCACAGATACGCAGTATTTT. Complete variable domain (other parts from reference TRBV5-1 and TRBJ2-3): KAGVTQTPRYLIKTRGQQVTLSCSPISGHRSVSWYQQTPGQGLQFLFEYFSETQRNKGNFPGRFSGRQFSNSRSEMNVSTLELGDSALYLCASSSSSTDTQYFGPGTRLTVL.

The chain combines TRBV27 with TRBJ1-5, with TRBD1 matching over 9 bases. The V gene end was trimmed by 5 bases and the J gene end by 3 bases; junction bases not matched to a gene: 14. The germline gives CDR1 MNHEY, CDR2 SMNVEV (reference sequence). The CDR3 length is 18 residues. The CDR3, as DNA: TGTGCCAGCAGTGCTACCCCCGACGGGGACAGGGTCAATCAGCCCCAGCATTTT. It codes for CASSATPDGDRVNQPQHF.

The chain couples TRBV5-6 to TRBJ2-5; 10 bases fit TRBD2. Trimming removed 0 bases from V and 4 bases from J; junction bases left unmatched: 3. CDR3 length: 15 residues. Germline lookup yields CDR1 SGHDT and CDR2 YYEEEE. The CDR3 is CASSLGAGGVETQYF. CDR3 in DNA: TGTGCCAGCAGCTTGGGAGCGGGAGGGGTAGAGACCCAGTACTTC.

V usage is TRBV6-5 and J usage is TRBJ1-3; 9 bases map to TRBD1. This CDR3 comprises 15 residues. Germline-derived CDR1 and CDR2 are MNHEY and SVGAGI. With V trimmed by 5 bases and J by 1 base, 3 bases remained unmatched. CDR3 DNA: TGTGCCAGCAGTCCCGGGACAGGGTCTGGAAACACCATATATTTT. Protein sequence: CASSPGTGSGNTIYF.